Listed below are T cell receptor beta chains from one sample, sequenced in a study of blood T cell repertoires in COVID-19. Assay: immunoSEQ multiplex PCR; the TCRdb copy retains only in-frame clones and omits some. This sample has about 39,000 clones; around 90% occur once, and the top ten carry roughly a fifth. The material sequenced was peripheral blood. All receptors come from a man aged 60 to 69 with acute or convalescent COVID-19. Both conserved end residues are trimmed from each CDR3. The D gene is left open where the match is weak.

V: TRBV5-1; D: TRBD2; J: TRBJ2-1; CDR3: ASTETSGTYNEQF
V: TRBV10-1; D: -; J: TRBJ2-2; CDR3: ASSERGVNTGELF
V: TRBV20-1; D: -; J: TRBJ2-1; CDR3: SARGGNEQF
V: TRBV27; D: TRBD1; J: TRBJ2-7; CDR3: ASSFDRGYEQY
V: TRBV6-4; D: -; J: TRBJ2-5; CDR3: ASSDFSREAGVVTQY
V: TRBV3-1/TRBV3-2; D: -; J: TRBJ1-3; CDR3: ASSQLAVAGNTIY
V: TRBV4-3; D: -; J: TRBJ2-1; CDR3: ASSQNRVGNEQF
V: TRBV11-3; D: TRBD2; J: TRBJ2-5; CDR3: ASSSSLHTTSFGETQY
V: TRBV2; D: TRBD2; J: TRBJ2-1; CDR3: ASIAPGTSGPHNEQF
V: TRBV2; D: -; J: TRBJ1-2; CDR3: ASIETGSDYT
V: TRBV11-3; D: -; J: TRBJ1-1; CDR3: ASSFDLQGTEAF
V: TRBV5-4; D: TRBD1; J: TRBJ2-1; CDR3: ASSPGQGLRNEQF
V: TRBV10-3; D: -; J: TRBJ2-3; CDR3: AISPLAGTDTQY
V: TRBV19; D: -; J: TRBJ1-1; CDR3: ASSIDPAGMNTEAF
V: TRBV3-1/TRBV3-2; D: -; J: TRBJ2-5; CDR3: ASSQPGGVETQY
V: TRBV24-1; D: TRBD1; J: TRBJ2-3; CDR3: ATRQGDTQY
V: TRBV27; D: TRBD1; J: TRBJ2-2; CDR3: ASRPPGQGFTGELF
V: TRBV19; D: TRBD1; J: TRBJ1-3; CDR3: ASIYNPLDRAARNTIY
V: TRBV24-1; D: -; J: TRBJ1-2; CDR3: ATNEGGRDGYT
V: TRBV19; D: -; J: TRBJ1-1; CDR3: ATEGYNTEAF
V: TRBV5-1; D: TRBD2; J: TRBJ2-2; CDR3: ASSNGLAGGPTGELF
V: TRBV7-2; D: -; J: TRBJ1-2; CDR3: ASSSNYGYT
V: TRBV19; D: TRBD2; J: TRBJ2-1; CDR3: ASSTGAGGSYNEQF
V: TRBV7-2; D: -; J: TRBJ2-1; CDR3: ASSLGRDNEQF
V: TRBV7-9; D: -; J: TRBJ2-1; CDR3: ASSPVGQRQF
V: TRBV30; D: TRBD2; J: TRBJ2-1; CDR3: AWSGSSGPYNEQF
V: TRBV5-1; D: -; J: TRBJ2-6; CDR3: ASSNRSSGANVLT
V: TRBV5-1; D: TRBD1; J: TRBJ1-2; CDR3: ASSLLRGQHGYT
V: TRBV19; D: -; J: TRBJ2-1; CDR3: ASSIAGEQF
V: TRBV18; D: TRBD1; J: TRBJ1-1; CDR3: ASSPGTENTEAF